This T cell receptor (beta chain) was captured by sequencing in a study of cytomegalovirus exposure and HLA in healthy donors. The study's findings and limits: TCR beta chain V- and J-gene trimming was linked, in a later analysis, to a missense variant in DCLRE1C.

As for this clone: Its target is not known.

Use of 60 Vbeta and 13 Jbeta primers characterized the PCR. Assay: immunoSEQ multiplex PCR; the TCRdb copy retains only in-frame clones and omits some. The sample includes 110,000 to 150,000 clones, 80% to 85% of them seen just once. Input material: PBMCs. The clonotype comes from a female donor in good health and CMV-seronegative.

The CDR3 is CASSLKGNEKLFF. The CDR3 DNA follows: TGTGCCAGCAGCCTCAAGGGGAATGAAAAACTGTTTTTT. The chain carries TRBV5-4 and TRBJ1-4; possibly TRBD1 for D (5 bases). CDR3 length: 13 amino acids. Germline V gives CDR1 SGHNT, CDR2 YYREEE (reference sequence). V lost 4 bases to trimming and J lost 5 bases, with 9 bases between them.